These 32 T cell receptor beta chains came from one sample sequenced in a study of beta chain features in type 1 diabetes. Study results and limitations: Type 1 diabetes patients had moderately but significantly shorter TCRB CDR3s in all four CD4+ subsets.

All of the isolated RNA was reverse transcribed, so expressed TCRB transcripts were sequenced. The table came from immunoSEQ multiplex PCR; TCRdb's copy has only in-frame clones and leaves some out. The sample contains 300,000 to 400,000 clones, around a tenth of which appear only once. No antigen has been identified for these receptors. Sequenced sample: central memory CD4+ T cells from blood. These TCRs come from a man aged 25-45 years with type 1 diabetes.

Turning to this clone: Germline is not matched at one junction end, which may reflect a read error. This sequence joins TRBV2 and TRBJ2-2; the D is unclear. The CDR3 loop spans 13 amino acids. The germline V gene has CDR1 SNHLY and CDR2 FYNNEI. CDR3 in DNA: TGTGCCAGCACTGAACCGGCCCCTTCGAGGCTGTTTTTT. Translation: CASTEPAPSRLFF.

This clone was counted only a few times. The gene calls are TRBV5-1 and TRBJ1-4; no clear D gene. Per germline, CDR1 SGHRS and CDR2 YFSETQ. Trimming took off 1 base at V and 3 bases at J, with 10 bases between the two ends. The CDR3 consists of 15 residues. The CDR3 sequence is CASSLISAPNEKLFF. CDR3 coding DNA: TGCGCCAGCAGCTTGATTTCGGCCCCTAATGAAAAACTGTTTTTT.

The rearrangement links TRBV5-1 to TRBJ2-7, with 10 bases matching TRBD1. Germline V gene lookup returns CDR1 SGHRS and CDR2 YFSETQ. This CDR3 region has 12 residues. J lost 6 bases, V lost 4 bases, and 1 base had no gene match. CDR3 bases: TGCGCCAGCAGCCGGACAGGGGGCGAGCAGTACTTC. Residues: CASSRTGGEQYF.

The chain employs TRBV28 and TRBJ2-7; 7 nucleotides match TRBD1. The CDR3 extends over 13 amino acids. Germline assignment: CDR1 MDHEN and CDR2 SYDVKM. The V and J ends lost 6 bases and 6 bases, in that order; junction bases with no gene match: 8. CDR3 sequence (DNA): TGTGCCAGCAGGCCACAGGGGCCAAGCGAGCAGTACTTC. This gives the protein CASRPQGPSEQYF.

This clone was picked up a small number of times. V and J are TRBV27 and TRBJ1-1; unclear D gene. In germline, CDR1 is MNHEY, CDR2 SMNVEV (reference sequence). The V gene lost 3 bases and the J gene lost 4 bases, with 15 bases spanning the gap. CDR3 length equals 15 residues. CDR3 loop: CASSFKTLRSTEAFF. The CDR3 nucleotides are TGTGCCAGCAGTTTCAAGACCCTCCGGAGCACTGAAGCTTTCTTT.

The V and J genes are TRBV27 and TRBJ1-4; TRBD1 aligns across 9 bases. Germline V CDR1 and CDR2: MNHEY, SMNVEV (reference sequence). J gave up 7 bases and V 7 bases, and 4 bases lay outside the gene matches. The CDR3 spans 13 residues. The CDR3 here is CASKGTGTEKLFF. CDR3 nucleotide sequence: TGTGCCAGCAAAGGGACAGGGACTGAAAAACTGTTTTTT.

In this sample, this clone turned up a few times. CDR3 nucleotides: TGTGCCTGGATTGGGGCAGACTCTAGGACCTTC. Translating gives CAWIGADSRTF. This rearrangement joins TRBV30 to TRBJ1-2; a weak D match, TRBD1 (5 bases). Trimming took 4 bases from V and 14 from J, leaving 17 bases between them. The CDR3 spans 11 residues. Germline V gene data show CDR1 as GTSNPN and CDR2 as SVGIG (reference sequence).

This clone has only a few counts. Mismatch with germline at one junction end may stem from a read error. The chain recombines TRBV11-2 with TRBJ2-3; D might be TRBD2 (6 bases). The CDR3 consists of 14 residues. Germline CDR1 is SGHAT and CDR2 is FQNNGV. Here the CDR3 reads CASSLYGSKDTQYF. In DNA form, the CDR3 reads TGTGCCAGCAGCTTATACGGGAGCAAAGATACGCAGTATTTT.

V gene TRBV5-6 combines with J gene TRBJ2-5; D possibly corresponds to TRBD1 (6 bases). Germline-derived CDR1 and CDR2 are SGHDT and YYEEEE. Deletions cut 4 bases from V and 7 bases from J, with 17 bases between. The CDR3 sequence is 14 residues long. The CDR3 is CASSPWGAGVTQYF. CDR3 coding DNA: TGTGCCAGCAGCCCCTGGGGCGCAGGGGTGACCCAGTACTTC.

The rearrangement joins TRBV18 to TRBJ2-5; D may correspond to TRBD1 or TRBD2 (5 bases each). The germline gives CDR1 KGHSH, CDR2 LQKENI. This CDR3 is 16 amino acids long. The V and J ends lost 0 bases and 5 bases respectively, with 16 bases between them. CDR3 amino acids: CASSPPGTPRPETQYF. The CDR3 bases are TGTGCCAGCTCACCACCGGGGACCCCCAGGCCGGAGACCCAGTACTTC.

In this sample, this clone turned up a few times. This chain links TRBV29-1 with TRBJ2-7; a weak D match, TRBD1 (6 bases). Germline-derived CDR1 and CDR2 are SQVTM and ANQGSEA. CDR3 length: 14 residues. V was clipped by 5 bases and J by 7 bases, with 21 bases between them. The CDR3, as DNA: TGCAGCGTTACCTCTGCCTGGACAGCATCAGAGCAGTACTTC. Translated, it gives CSVTSAWTASEQYF.

The rearrangement uses TRBV23-1 and TRBJ1-5; D gene uncertain. TRBV23-1 is treated as an ORF (open reading frame) with a function not yet certain. Trimming removed 0 bases at V and 0 bases at J, with 12 bases between. This CDR3 has 17 amino acids. In DNA form, the CDR3 reads TGCGCCAGCAGTCAATCTGTAGAGCAGAATAGCAATCAGCCCCAGCATTTT. Its translation: CASSQSVEQNSNQPQHF.

This clone came up a few times. J is TRBJ2-7 and V is TRBV10-3; D might be TRBD2 (7 bases). V was cut by 4 bases and J by 0 bases, with 10 bases left in between. The germline V gene encodes CDR1 ENHRY and CDR2 SYGVKD. This CDR3 comprises 14 residues. CDR3 DNA sequence: TGTGCCATCAGTGGCGGGGGCCTCTCCTACGAGCAGTACTTC. Amino acid sequence: CAISGGGLSYEQYF.

The table lists this clone with a few counts. J is TRBJ2-7 and V is TRBV10-3, with a weak D call TRBD1 (5 bases). Per germline, CDR1 ENHRY and CDR2 SYGVKD. This CDR3 contains 13 residues. Trimming took 11 bases from V and 2 from J, leaving 16 bases between them. The CDR3 protein is CASQGFRAYEQYF. Written as DNA, the CDR3 is TGTGCCTCCCAGGGTTTCCGGGCCTACGAGCAGTACTTC.

This clone was seen a handful of times. The V call is TRBV9, the J call TRBJ2-3; 10 bases fit TRBD1. V lost 3 bases to trimming and J lost 4 bases; unmatched junction nucleotides: 11. The CDR3 runs to 17 residues. Germline lookup yields CDR1 SGDLS and CDR2 YYNGEE. The CDR3 protein is CASSANAGQGLADTQYF. For the CDR3, the DNA is TGTGCCAGCAGCGCCAATGCGGGACAGGGGTTGGCAGATACGCAGTATTTT.

This clone was seen a few times. CDR3: CASSQPPGDRRHGYTF. CDR3 DNA sequence: TGTGCCAGTAGTCAACCCCCGGGGGACAGGCGGCATGGCTACACCTTC. The chain employs TRBV19 and TRBJ1-2; 8 bases map to TRBD1. The CDR3 is 16 amino acids. CDR1 and CDR2 (germline): LNHDA, SQIVND (reference sequence). V dropped 5 bases and J dropped 6; count of bases not matched to a gene: 14.

This clone showed up just a few times. The rearrangement joins TRBV5-1 to TRBJ2-1, with 8 bases fitting TRBD2. CDR1 is SGHRS and CDR2 is YFSETQ in the germline V gene. V dropped 2 bases and J dropped 0; count of bases not matched to a gene: 4. This CDR3 has 16 residues. The CDR3 sequence is CASSFGTSNSYNEQFF. In DNA form, the CDR3 reads TGCGCCAGCAGCTTCGGGACTAGTAACTCCTACAATGAGCAGTTCTTC.

V usage is TRBV13 and J usage is TRBJ1-1, with D tentatively TRBD1 (6 bases). The V and J ends lost 2 bases and 6 bases respectively, with 13 bases between them. The CDR3 spans 14 residues. Germline CDR1 and CDR2: PRHDT and FYEKMQ (reference sequence). CDR3 amino acids: CASSLRQVNAEAFF. Written as DNA, the CDR3 is TGTGCCAGCAGCTTAAGACAGGTAAATGCTGAAGCTTTCTTT.

This chain links TRBV7-2 with TRBJ1-5; TRBD1 might be the D (5 bases). This CDR3 has 16 amino acids. Trimming removed 3 bases from V and 0 bases from J, with 12 bases in between. The germline V gene has CDR1 SGHTA and CDR2 FQGNSA. CDR3 nucleotides: TGTGCCAGCAGCTTTAGATTGGGGGGTAGCAATCAGCCCCAGCATTTT. It specifies CASSFRLGGSNQPQHF.

The sample holds a few counts of this clone. The chain has TRBV11-3 and TRBJ2-3; D not certain. The CDR3 sequence is 14 residues long. V lost 5 bases, J lost 3 bases, and 12 bases lay in between. Germline V gene lookup returns CDR1 SGHNT and CDR2 YENEEA. For the CDR3, the DNA is TGTGCCAGCAGCCTTCAGGCCGGAACAGATACGCAGTATTTT. Its protein product is CASSLQAGTDTQYF.

The sample holds a few counts of this clone. V gene TRBV10-1 combines with J gene TRBJ2-2; D remains ambiguous. Trimming took off 2 bases at V and 0 bases at J, with 4 bases between the two ends. Germline CDR1 is WNHNN and CDR2 is SYGVQD (reference sequence). CDR3 size: 14 residues. The CDR3 protein is CASSEGANTGELFF. The CDR3 nucleotides read TGCGCCAGCAGTGAGGGCGCGAACACCGGGGAGCTGTTTTTT.

This clone showed up just a few times. The V and J genes are TRBV5-1 and TRBJ2-3; D unclear. The CDR3 is 15 amino acids. V gave up 0 bases and J gave up 1 base, with 9 bases separating them. Germline loops: CDR1 SGHRS, CDR2 YFSETQ. The CDR3 sequence is CASSLAARGTDTQYF. CDR3 nucleotides: TGCGCCAGCAGCTTGGCCGCAAGGGGCACAGATACGCAGTATTTT.

This clone came up many times. V gene TRBV5-1 combines with J gene TRBJ1-1, with 7 bases aligning to TRBD1. Unmatched junction bases numbered 3, after V lost 3 bases and J lost 4 bases. The V gene's germline CDR1 is SGHRS and CDR2 YFSETQ. The CDR3 spans 13 residues. The CDR3 sequence is CASSSGGFTEAFF. Written as DNA, the CDR3 is TGCGCCAGCAGCTCAGGGGGGTTCACTGAAGCTTTCTTT.

This clone was counted only a few times. V gene TRBV10-3 combines with J gene TRBJ2-5, with a tentative D call TRBD1 (6 bases). Per germline, CDR1 ENHRY and CDR2 SYGVKD. The CDR3 contains 13 residues. Trimming shortened V by 5 bases and J by 3 bases, and 10 bases separated the two germline ends. CDR3 region: CAISHRQEETQYF. CDR3 in DNA: TGTGCCATCAGTCATAGACAGGAAGAGACCCAGTACTTC.

This clone was counted a few times. V usage is TRBV9 and J usage is TRBJ2-3, with D perhaps matching TRBD2 (7 bases). Germline V lookup: CDR1 SGDLS, CDR2 YYNGEE. Deletions cut 8 bases from V and 7 bases from J, with 26 bases between. The CDR3 covers 16 residues. CDR3 coding DNA: TGTGCCAGTACCCCTGGGGGCGGGGAGGGCCTGAATACGCAGTATTTT. Amino acids: CASTPGGGEGLNTQYF.

The V gene is TRBV7-9, the J gene TRBJ2-1; 8 bases match TRBD2. After removal of 2 bases from V and 3 bases from J, the junction contained 6 bases not matched to a gene. Per germline, CDR1 SEHNR and CDR2 FQNEAQ (reference sequence). The CDR3 loop spans 16 amino acids. The CDR3 DNA reads as TGTGCCAGCAGCTTAAGTCGGGCGGGAGGCTACAATGAGCAGTTCTTC. Translation gives CASSLSRAGGYNEQFF. Combining the CDR3 with reference TRBV7-9 and TRBJ2-1 gives the whole variable domain DTGVSQNPRHKITKRGQNVTFRCDPISEHNRLYWYRQTLGQGPEFLTYFQNEAQLEKSRLLSDRFSAERPKGSFSTLEIQRTEQGDSAMYLCASSLSRAGGYNEQFFGPGTRLTVL.

In its sample, this clone was seen many times. The V call is TRBV30, the J call TRBJ2-1, with D tentatively TRBD2 (6 bases). V was clipped by 2 bases and J by 10 bases, with 6 bases between them. Germline V gene lookup returns CDR1 GTSNPN and CDR2 SVGIG (reference sequence). CDR3 length: 10 amino acids. The CDR3 nucleotides are TGTGCCTGGAGTCGGGAGGAGCAGTTCTTC. It translates to CAWSREEQFF.

V gene TRBV30 combines with J gene TRBJ2-7; TRBD1 is a possible D gene (6 bases). V lost 6 bases and J 5 bases, leaving 11 bases between the germline ends. The germline gives CDR1 GTSNPN, CDR2 SVGIG (reference sequence). CDR3 length: 11 residues. CDR3 protein: CACPGVHEQYF. As DNA, the CDR3 is TGTGCCTGCCCAGGGGTCCACGAGCAGTACTTC.

The table lists this clone with a few counts. The V and J genes are TRBV5-1 and TRBJ2-7; 7 bases are a match to TRBD1. Trimming removed 7 bases from V and 2 bases from J; junction bases left unmatched: 3. This CDR3 is 12 amino acids long. Germline V gives CDR1 SGHRS, CDR2 YFSETQ. The chain's CDR3 is CASGQDTYEQYF. The CDR3 region has the DNA TGCGCCAGCGGACAGGACACCTACGAGCAGTACTTC.

The chain has TRBV4-3 and TRBJ1-4; D might be TRBD1 (5 bases). The germline V gene encodes CDR1 LGHNA and CDR2 YSLEER. V was cut by 4 bases and J by 4 bases, with 19 bases left in between. The CDR3 is 17 amino acids. Here the CDR3 reads CASSLGLTASYNEKLFF. The CDR3, as DNA: TGCGCCAGCAGCCTAGGGCTGACAGCATCTTATAATGAAAAACTGTTTTTT.

The V gene is TRBV5-6, the J gene TRBJ2-7; TRBD2 is a possible D gene (6 bases). V lost 3 bases, J lost 4 bases, and 14 bases lay in between. The germline V gene has CDR1 SGHDT and CDR2 YYEEEE. The CDR3 extends over 14 amino acids. The CDR3 DNA follows: TGTGCCAGCAGCTGGGGGGAGGCTGCTTACGAGCAGTACTTC. It codes for CASSWGEAAYEQYF. Using reference TRBV5-6 and TRBJ2-7 for the parts outside the CDR3, the full variable domain is DAGVTQSPTHLIKTRGQQVTLRCSPKSGHDTVSWYQQALGQGPQFIFQYYEEEERQRGNFPDRFSGHQFPNYSSELNVNALLLGDSALYLCASSWGEAAYEQYFGPGTRLTVT.

This clone was counted only a few times. One end of the junction does not line up with germline, which may come from a read error. J is TRBJ1-5 and V is TRBV7-7; D unclear. The CDR3 is made up of 16 amino acids. CDR1 is SSHAT, CDR2 FNYEAQ, per germline (reference sequence). The CDR3 DNA reads TGTGCTAGCAGCTTAGGTCTGACGTGGGGCAATCAGCCCCAGCATTTT. Its translation is CASSLGLTWGNQPQHF.